This T cell receptor (beta chain) was found in a study of T cell responses to AZD1222 COVID-19 vaccine. The CDR3 covers 15 residues. The germline V gene has CDR1 SNHLY and CDR2 FYNNEI. V lost 6 bases and J 4 bases, leaving 16 bases between the germline ends. Worth noting for this clone: The antigen is not known.

The study, taken as a whole, reports: Mapped onto spike, vaccine-associated CD4 TCRs spanned it and were dominant at 160-218 and 743-854.

Repertoires were generated with immunoSEQ multiplex PCR, while TCRdb's copy carries only in-frame clones and drops some. The sample yields around 160,000 clones, around 91% seen once. The receptor comes from an adult in good health. The specimen comprised peripheral blood, sampled on day 0 of AZD1222 vaccination. The gene calls are TRBV2 and TRBJ1-3; no firm D call. The DNA for the CDR3 is TGTGCCAGCAGCCAAGGGAGTGGGAAAGGAAACACCATATATTTT. Protein sequence: CASSQGSGKGNTIYF.